This TCR beta chain was identified in a study of CD8+CD57+ T cells in acquired aplastic anemia. About the study: Healthy donors averaged roughly 11 million reads for CD4+ cells. Study observations and caveats: The number of CD8+ CDR3 sequences shared by patients and controls was roughly 31.

V was shortened by 4 bases and J by 10 bases, with 14 bases between the two germline ends. Per the germline V gene, CDR1 is LNHDA and CDR2 is SQIVND (reference sequence). This CDR3 is built from 13 residues. Details on this clonotype: Its antigen is not identified.

Genomic DNA acted as the template from which TCR beta VDJ combination and CDR3 sequence profiling were carried out. TCRdb reprocessed the reads via MiXCR and lists one record per CDR3 protein. The repertoire holds about 68,000 distinct CDR3 sequences, with around half as singletons. This receptor was identified in a human donor in good health, serving as a control. The chain links TRBV19 to TRBJ1-5; D remains ambiguous. Source material: sorted CD4+, CD8+, or CD8+CD57+ T cells (not recorded which) from PBMCs. The CDR3 coding sequence is TGTGCCAGTAGTAGCGAAATCAGTCAACCCCAGCATTTT. It translates to CASSSEISQPQHF.